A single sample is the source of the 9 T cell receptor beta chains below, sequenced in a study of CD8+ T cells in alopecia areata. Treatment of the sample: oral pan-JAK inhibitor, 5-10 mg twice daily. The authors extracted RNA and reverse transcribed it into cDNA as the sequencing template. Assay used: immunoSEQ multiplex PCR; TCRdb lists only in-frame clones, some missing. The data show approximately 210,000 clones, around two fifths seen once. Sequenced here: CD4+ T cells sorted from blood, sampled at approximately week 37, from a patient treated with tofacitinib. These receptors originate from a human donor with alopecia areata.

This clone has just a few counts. CDR3 nucleotides: TGTGCCTGGAGTTGGGGACTAGCGGGAGTCGGCACAGATACGCAGTATTTT. Translated, it gives CAWSWGLAGVGTDTQYF. This chain uses TRBV30 with TRBJ2-3, with TRBD2 matching 14 bases. Germline V gene lookup returns CDR1 GTSNPN and CDR2 SVGIG (reference sequence). This CDR3 contains 17 residues. Trimming took 2 bases from V and 1 from J; bases not matched to a gene: 5. The full variable domain, its missing parts supplied by reference TRBV30 and TRBJ2-3, is SQTIHQWPATLVQPVGSPLSLECTVEGTSNPNLYWYRQAAGRGLQLLFYSVGIGQISSEVPQNLSASRPQDRQFILSSKKLLLSDSGFYLCAWSWGLAGVGTDTQYFGPGTRLTVL.

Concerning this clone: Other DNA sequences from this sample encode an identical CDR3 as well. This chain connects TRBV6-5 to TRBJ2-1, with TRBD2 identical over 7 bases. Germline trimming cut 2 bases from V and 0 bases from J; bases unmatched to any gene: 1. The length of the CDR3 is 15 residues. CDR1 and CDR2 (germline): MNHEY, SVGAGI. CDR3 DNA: TGTGCCAGCAGTTACGGCGGGAGCTCCTACAATGAGCAGTTCTTC. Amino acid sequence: CASSYGGSSYNEQFF.

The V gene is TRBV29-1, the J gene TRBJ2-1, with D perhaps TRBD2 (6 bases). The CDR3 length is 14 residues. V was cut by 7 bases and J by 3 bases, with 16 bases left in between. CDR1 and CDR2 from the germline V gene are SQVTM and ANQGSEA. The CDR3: CSATRAGLYNEQFF. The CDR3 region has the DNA TGCAGCGCCACCCGGGCGGGACTCTACAATGAGCAGTTCTTC.

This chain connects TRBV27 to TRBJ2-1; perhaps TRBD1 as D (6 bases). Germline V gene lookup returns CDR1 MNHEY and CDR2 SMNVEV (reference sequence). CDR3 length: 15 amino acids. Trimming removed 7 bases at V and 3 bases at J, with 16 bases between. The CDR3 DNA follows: TGTGCCAGCAACCTACAGGGTGGGGTCTACAATGAGCAGTTCTTC. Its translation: CASNLQGGVYNEQFF.

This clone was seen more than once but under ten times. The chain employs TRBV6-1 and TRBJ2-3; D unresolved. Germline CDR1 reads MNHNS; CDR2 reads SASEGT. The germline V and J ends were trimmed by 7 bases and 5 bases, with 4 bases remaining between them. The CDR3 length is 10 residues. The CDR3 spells CASMGDTQYF. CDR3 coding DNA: TGTGCCAGCATGGGAGATACGCAGTATTTT.

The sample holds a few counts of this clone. This chain's CDR3 is CASSPSGTDSYEQYF. Written as DNA, the CDR3 is TGTGCCAGCAGTCCCTCCGGGACTGATTCCTACGAGCAGTACTTC. The chain uses TRBV25-1 and TRBJ2-7; maybe TRBD2 (6 bases). The germline gives CDR1 MGHDK, CDR2 SYGVNS. The CDR3 extends over 15 amino acids. The germline V and J ends were trimmed by 5 bases and 1 base, with 15 bases remaining between them.

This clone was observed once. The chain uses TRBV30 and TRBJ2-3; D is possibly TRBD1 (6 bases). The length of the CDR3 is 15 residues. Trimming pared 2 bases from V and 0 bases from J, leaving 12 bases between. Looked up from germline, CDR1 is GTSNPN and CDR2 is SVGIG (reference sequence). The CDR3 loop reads CAWSFRDTSTDTQYF. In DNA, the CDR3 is TGTGCCTGGAGTTTTCGGGACACTAGCACAGATACGCAGTATTTT.

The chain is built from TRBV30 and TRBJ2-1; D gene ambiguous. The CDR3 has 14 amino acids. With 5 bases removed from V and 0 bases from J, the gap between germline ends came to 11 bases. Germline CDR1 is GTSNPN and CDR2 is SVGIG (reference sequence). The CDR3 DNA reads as TGTGCCTGGCGTCGGACGGGCTCCTACAATGAGCAGTTCTTC. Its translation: CAWRRTGSYNEQFF.

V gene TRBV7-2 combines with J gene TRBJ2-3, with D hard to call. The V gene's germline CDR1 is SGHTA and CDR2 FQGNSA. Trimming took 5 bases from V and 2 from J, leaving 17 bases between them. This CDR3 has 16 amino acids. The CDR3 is CASSITTVSDTDTQYF. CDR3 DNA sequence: TGTGCCAGCAGCATCACAACCGTCTCCGACACAGATACGCAGTATTTT.